The clone carrying this T cell receptor beta chain was seen only once. The CDR3 extends over 16 amino acids. Germline V gene lookup returns CDR1 SEHNR and CDR2 FQNEAQ (reference sequence). The V gene end was trimmed by 3 bases and the J gene end by 1 base; junction bases not matched to a gene: 3. This entry belongs to a study of shared T cell receptors in the human thymus. Profiling relied on immunoSEQ multiplex PCR, and the TCRdb table lists in-frame clones only, not all of them. The sample holds hundreds of thousands of clones, approximately 80% seen once. The same sample was also used in a study of human thymus T cells. That work states: The donors were infants in Finland with congenital heart defects, otherwise immunologically healthy. Resections from corrective heart surgery supplied the thymus tissue. What appeared biased in thymic and blood repertoires was the usage of V and J genes.

The chain joins TRBV7-9 to TRBJ2-1; TRBD2 matches 10 bases. Sequenced input: thymocytes. This receptor was identified in a boy less than two years old with a congenital heart defect. This CDR3 is CASSFLLAGSYNEQFF. The DNA of the CDR3 is TGTGCCAGCAGCTTTTTACTAGCGGGATCCTACAATGAGCAGTTCTTC.